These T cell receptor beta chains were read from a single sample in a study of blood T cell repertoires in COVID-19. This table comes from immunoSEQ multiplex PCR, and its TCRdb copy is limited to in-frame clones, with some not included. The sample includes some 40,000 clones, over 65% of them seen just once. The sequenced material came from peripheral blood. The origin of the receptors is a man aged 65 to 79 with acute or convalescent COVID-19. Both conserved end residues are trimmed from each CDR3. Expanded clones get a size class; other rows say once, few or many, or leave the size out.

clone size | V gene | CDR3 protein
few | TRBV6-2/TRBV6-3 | ASSYSGYGYT
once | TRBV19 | ASSIDLGRGMYGAF
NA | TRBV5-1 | ASSFSGTTNTGELF
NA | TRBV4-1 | ASSQQVDSYEQY
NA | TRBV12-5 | ASGLISGSYNEQF
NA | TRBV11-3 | ASRGRNTEAF
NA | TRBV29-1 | SVELSPQY
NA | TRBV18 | ASTPTGGTYEQY
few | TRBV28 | ASKRIDRSGNTIY
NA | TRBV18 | ASSLLAGSTDTQY
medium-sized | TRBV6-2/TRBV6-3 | ASSSLAEYQETQY
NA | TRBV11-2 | ASSLARGQGTEQY
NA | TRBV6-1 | ASSEAKWTWATNEKLF
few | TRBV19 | ASGGRGKAYEQY
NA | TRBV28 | ASSNNQGAGNQPQH
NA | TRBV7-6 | ASSSPRTGGPDTQY
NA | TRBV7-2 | ASSQTGTRLQETQY
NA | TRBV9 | ASSVGQGIQETQY
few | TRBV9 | ASSVGWGLSDTQY
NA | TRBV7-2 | ASSLGGQGYEQY
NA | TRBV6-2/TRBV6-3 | ASSVLDSYEQY
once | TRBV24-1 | AASAAPGQGVGGNEQF